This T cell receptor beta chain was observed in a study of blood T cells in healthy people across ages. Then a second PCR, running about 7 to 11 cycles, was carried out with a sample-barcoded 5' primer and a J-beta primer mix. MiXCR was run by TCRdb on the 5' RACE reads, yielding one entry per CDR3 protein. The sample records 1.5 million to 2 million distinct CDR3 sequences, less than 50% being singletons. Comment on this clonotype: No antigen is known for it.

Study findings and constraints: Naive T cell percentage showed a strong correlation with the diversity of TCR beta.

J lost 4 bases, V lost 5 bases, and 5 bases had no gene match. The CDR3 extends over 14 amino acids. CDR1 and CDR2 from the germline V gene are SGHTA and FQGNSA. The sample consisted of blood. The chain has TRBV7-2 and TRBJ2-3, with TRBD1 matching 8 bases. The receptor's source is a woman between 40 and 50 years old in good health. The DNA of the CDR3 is TGTGCCAGCAGCCCCTCAGGGGGCCCAGATACGCAGTATTTT. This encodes CASSPSGGPDTQYF.